These T cell receptor beta chains were read from a single sample in a study of post-analysis software for immune sequencing data. MiXCR, run by TCRdb on the PCR reads, gives a single entry per CDR3 protein. The top ten hold around 4.8% of the sample, which has around 260,000 distinct CDR3 sequences, 30% to 45% seen once. The source material was blood. The receptor source for this set is a girl aged 10 to 17 with multiple sclerosis. Each CDR3 is given with its conserved first and last residue. D genes are given only for firm matches. Rows may omit the clone size; those that give it use once, few, many or a size class.

>-|TRBV3-1|TRBD2|TRBJ2-1
TGTGCCAGCAGCCATAATGGACTAGCGGGCCTAACAGAGCAGTTCTTC
CASSHNGLAGLTEQFF
>-|TRBV4-2|-|TRBJ1-5
TGTGCCAGCAGCCAAGATTTCGGTAGCAATCAGCCCCAGCATTTT
CASSQDFGSNQPQHF
>-|TRBV2|-|TRBJ2-1
TGTGCCAGCAGTGACGCTCGCTACAATGAGCAGTTCTTC
CASSDARYNEQFF
>many|TRBV29-1|-|TRBJ2-1
TGCAGCGTTGACATCCGCGGGGCTAACAATGAGCAGTTCTTC
CSVDIRGANNEQFF
>-|TRBV6-1|TRBD1|TRBJ1-2
TGTGCCAGCAGAGAGACAGGGACGTCGCCTAACTATGGCTACACCTTC
CASRETGTSPNYGYTF
>-|TRBV27|-|TRBJ2-7
TGTGCCAGCAGAGCCTTGGGCTACGAGCAGTACTTC
CASRALGYEQYF
>few|TRBV29-1|TRBD1|TRBJ1-1
TGCAGCGTTGAGAGGGACAGGGCCGAAGCTTTCTTT
CSVERDRAEAFF
>many|TRBV20-1|-|TRBJ1-2
TGCAGTGCTAGTGACGGATTCGGCTACACCTTC
CSASDGFGYTF
>-|TRBV20-1|-|TRBJ2-7
TGCAGTGCTAGAGTGGGGTCGGCGTACGAGCAGTACTTC
CSARVGSAYEQYF
>many|TRBV28|-|TRBJ2-3
TGTGCCAGCAGGCAAAGGGGGGTCCGTAGCACAGATACGCAGTATTTT
CASRQRGVRSTDTQYF
>-|TRBV14|TRBD2|TRBJ2-2
TGTGCCAGCAGCCAACCCCCGGTAGTAGCGGGAGGCACCGGGGAGCTGTTTTTT
CASSQPPVVAGGTGELFF
>-|TRBV28|TRBD1|TRBJ1-1
TGTGCCAGCAGTCTTTACCGGGACAGGGGTACTGAAGCTTTCTTT
CASSLYRDRGTEAFF
>many|TRBV7-3|-|TRBJ2-1
TGTGCCAGCAGCCATCCCGCGGGGGACATGGAGTACAATGAGCAGTTCTTC
CASSHPAGDMEYNEQFF
>few|TRBV5-1|-|TRBJ1-1
TGCGCCAGCAGCTTGGAGTGGGGGAATGTGAACACTGAAGCTTTCTTT
CASSLEWGNVNTEAFF
>many|TRBV6-5|-|TRBJ1-2
TGTGCCAGCAGTTACTCGGGGTCGTCGTGGGACACCTTC
CASSYSGSSWDTF
>-|TRBV13|-|TRBJ1-6
TGTGCCAGCAGCTTAGAAGACCTCAACGGGAATTCACCCCTCCACTTT
CASSLEDLNGNSPLHF
>many|TRBV2|TRBD1|TRBJ1-4
TGTGCCAGCCGGGACAGTCAACTGTTTTTT
CASRDSQLFF
>few|TRBV20-1|-|TRBJ1-1
TGCAGTGCTAAGATCGGCGGGGGAGGAACTGAAGCTTTCTTT
CSAKIGGGGTEAFF
>-|TRBV5-1|-|TRBJ1-6
TGCGCCAGCAGCTTACAGGATAATTCACCCCTCCACTTT
CASSLQDNSPLHF
>many|TRBV3-1|TRBD1|TRBJ1-2
TGTGCCAGCCGACCCGGGACAGCTTTTACTTATGGCTACACCTTC
CASRPGTAFTYGYTF
>many|TRBV7-2|-|TRBJ2-3
TGTGCCAGCAGCTTACTCAACACAGATACGCAGTATTTT
CASSLLNTDTQYF
>many|TRBV12-3/TRBV12-4|-|TRBJ1-2
TGTGCCAGCAGTTTAAAGGCGTTTGGCTACACCTTC
CASSLKAFGYTF
>many|TRBV7-9|-|TRBJ2-7
TGTGCCAGCAGCCTACAGGGGGGGCTTTACGAGCAGTACTTC
CASSLQGGLYEQYF
>few|TRBV7-3|-|TRBJ2-5
TGTGCCAGCAGCTTAACAGGCAGGGCGGGAGAGACCCAGTACTTC
CASSLTGRAGETQYF
>many|TRBV20-1|TRBD2|TRBJ2-1
TGCAGTGCTGGCGCGACTAGCGGGAGGGCAGATGAGCAGTTCTTC
CSAGATSGRADEQFF
>-|TRBV6-5|-|TRBJ1-3
TGTGCCAGCAGTAAACAGGGTTCTGGAAACACCATATATTTT
CASSKQGSGNTIYF
>many|TRBV6-5|-|TRBJ1-2
TGTGCCAGCAGTTCGACCAGCAGGGGCGGTGGCTACACCTTC
CASSSTSRGGGYTF
>many|TRBV5-1|-|TRBJ1-6
TGCGCCAGCAGCTTAAAAACAGCCGGTTCACCCCTCCACTTT
CASSLKTAGSPLHF
>many|TRBV20-1|TRBD2|TRBJ2-1
TGCAGTGCTAGGGCTAGCGGGGGCTCCTACAATGAGCAGTTCTTC
CSARASGGSYNEQFF